This T cell receptor (beta chain) was recovered during a study of CD8 T cells in ankylosing spondylitis. This clonotype was counted many times. Antigen specificity is unknown. A read error may account for a junction end that differs from germline. TCRdb passed the 5' RACE reads through MiXCR, listing each CDR3 protein once. There are 250,000 to 400,000 distinct CDR3 sequences in the sample; around 10% occur only once, and around 8.4% lies in the top ten. The germline V gene encodes CDR1 SGHKS and CDR2 YYEKEE (reference sequence). The CDR3 spans 13 residues. Study observations and caveats: A number of the motif variants had already been described in reactive arthritis synovial fluid and blood.

This sequence originates from a female donor with ankylosing spondylitis or in good health (not recorded which). Sequenced material: blood, either unsorted or a sorted T cell fraction (not recorded which). The chain recombines TRBV5-5 with TRBJ1-1; a possible D gene is TRBD1 (5 bases). The CDR3 nucleotides are TGCGCCAGCAGCCGGGACCCCAACACTGAAGCTTTCTTT. Encoded protein: CASSRDPNTEAFF.